This T cell receptor beta chain was observed in a study of blood T cell repertoires in COVID-19. Turning to the study itself: The origin of the acute and convalescent COVID-19 samples was the United States, Italy and Spain. In each case, the material was cDNA or gDNA derived from T cells, B-cell-depleted T cells, or PBMCs.

As handled by the study authors: Amplification with reference gene primers provided the estimates of nucleated cell counts. Assay: immunoSEQ multiplex PCR; the TCRdb copy retains only in-frame clones and omits some. V, J and clone size were drawn from that table, and D and trimming were deduced from the DNA. The sample consists of about 98,000 clones, around 81% of them appearing once. This clone occurred once. From germline, CDR1 is LNHDA and CDR2 SQIVND (reference sequence). V dropped 1 base and J dropped 7; count of bases not matched to a gene: 10. The CDR3 runs to 16 residues. This TCR was sampled from a man aged 60-69 years with acute or convalescent COVID-19. This chain connects TRBV19 to TRBJ2-1; 7 bases agree with TRBD1. Sample: peripheral blood. CDR3 sequence reads: CASSIGRDRLLNEQFF. The CDR3, as DNA: TGTGCCAGTAGTATAGGAAGGGACAGACTTTTGAATGAGCAGTTCTTC.